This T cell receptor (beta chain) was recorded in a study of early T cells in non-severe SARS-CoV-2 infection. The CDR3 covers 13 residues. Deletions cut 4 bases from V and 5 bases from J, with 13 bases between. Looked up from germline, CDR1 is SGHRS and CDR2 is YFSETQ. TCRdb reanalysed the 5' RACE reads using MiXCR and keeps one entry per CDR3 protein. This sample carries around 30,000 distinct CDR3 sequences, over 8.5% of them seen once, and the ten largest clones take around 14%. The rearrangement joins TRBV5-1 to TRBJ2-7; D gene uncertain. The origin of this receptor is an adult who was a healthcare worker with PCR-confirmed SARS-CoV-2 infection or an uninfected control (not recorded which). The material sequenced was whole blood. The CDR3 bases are TGCGCCAGCAGCGATCCCCTTAGGGACGAGCAGTACTTC. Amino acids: CASSDPLRDEQYF.